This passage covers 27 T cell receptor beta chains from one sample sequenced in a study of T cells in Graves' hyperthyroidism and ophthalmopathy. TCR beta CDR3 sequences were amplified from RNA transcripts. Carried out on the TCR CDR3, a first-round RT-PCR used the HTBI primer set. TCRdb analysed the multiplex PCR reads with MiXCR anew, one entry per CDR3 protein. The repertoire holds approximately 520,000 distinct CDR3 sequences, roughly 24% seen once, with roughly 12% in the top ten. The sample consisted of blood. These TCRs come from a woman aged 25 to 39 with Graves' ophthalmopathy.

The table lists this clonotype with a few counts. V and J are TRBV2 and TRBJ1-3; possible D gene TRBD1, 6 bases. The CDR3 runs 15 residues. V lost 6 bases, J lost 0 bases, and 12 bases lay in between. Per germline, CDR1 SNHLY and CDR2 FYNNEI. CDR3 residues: CASRDRDNSGNTIYF. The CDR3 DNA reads TGTGCCAGCAGGGACCGGGACAACTCTGGAAACACCATATATTTT.

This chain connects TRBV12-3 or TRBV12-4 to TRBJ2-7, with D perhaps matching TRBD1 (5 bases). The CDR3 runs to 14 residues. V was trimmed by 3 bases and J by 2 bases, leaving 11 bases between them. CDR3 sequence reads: CASSLKDTTYEQYF. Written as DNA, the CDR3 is TGTGCCAGCAGTTTGAAGGACACAACCTACGAGCAGTACTTC.

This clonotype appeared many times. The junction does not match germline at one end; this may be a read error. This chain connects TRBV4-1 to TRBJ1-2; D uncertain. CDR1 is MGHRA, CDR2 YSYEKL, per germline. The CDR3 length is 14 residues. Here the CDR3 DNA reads TGTGCCAGCAGCCAAGTCGGCCAAGACTATGGCTACACCTTC. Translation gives CASSQVGQDYGYTF.

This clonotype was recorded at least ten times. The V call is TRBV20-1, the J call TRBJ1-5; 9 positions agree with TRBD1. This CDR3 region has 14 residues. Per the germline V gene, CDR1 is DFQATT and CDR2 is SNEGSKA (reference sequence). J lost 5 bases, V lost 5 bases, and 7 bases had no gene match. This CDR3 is CSAPRTGEHQPQHF. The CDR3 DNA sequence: TGCAGTGCTCCGAGGACAGGGGAGCATCAGCCCCAGCATTTT.

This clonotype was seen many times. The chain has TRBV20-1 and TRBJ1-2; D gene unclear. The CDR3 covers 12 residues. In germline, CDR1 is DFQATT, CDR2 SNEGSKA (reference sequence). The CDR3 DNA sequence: TGCAGCCCCTTGGCCGGAGACTATGGCTACACCTTC. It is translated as CSPLAGDYGYTF.

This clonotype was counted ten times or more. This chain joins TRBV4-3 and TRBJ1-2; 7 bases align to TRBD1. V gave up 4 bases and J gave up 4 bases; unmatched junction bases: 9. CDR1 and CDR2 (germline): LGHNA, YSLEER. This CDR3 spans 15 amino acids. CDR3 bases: TGCGCCAGCAGCCCGTCAGGGGGGGCGGTCTATGGCTACACCTTC. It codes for CASSPSGGAVYGYTF.

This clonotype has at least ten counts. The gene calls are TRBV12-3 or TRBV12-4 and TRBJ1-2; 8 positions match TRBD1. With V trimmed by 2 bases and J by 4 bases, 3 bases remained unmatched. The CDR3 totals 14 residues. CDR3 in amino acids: CASSLIGQGYGYTF. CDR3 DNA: TGTGCCAGCAGTTTAATCGGACAGGGCTATGGCTACACCTTC.

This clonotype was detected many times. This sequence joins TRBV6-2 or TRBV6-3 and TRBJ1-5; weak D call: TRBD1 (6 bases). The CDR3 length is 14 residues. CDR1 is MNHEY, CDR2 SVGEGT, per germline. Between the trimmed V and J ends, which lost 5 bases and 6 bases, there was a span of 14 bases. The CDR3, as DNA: TGTGCCAGCAGTGCCACACAGGGAAGTCAGCCCCAGCATTTT. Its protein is CASSATQGSQPQHF.

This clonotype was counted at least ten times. CDR3 nucleotide sequence: TGTGCCAGCAGTTTATACGAGGGGTCCGAGCAGTACTTC. Translating gives CASSLYEGSEQYF. This chain joins TRBV27 and TRBJ2-7, with D perhaps TRBD1 or TRBD2 (5 bases each). This CDR3 is 13 amino acids long. Deletions cut 1 base from V and 6 bases from J, with 10 bases between. Germline V gene lookup returns CDR1 MNHEY and CDR2 SMNVEV (reference sequence).

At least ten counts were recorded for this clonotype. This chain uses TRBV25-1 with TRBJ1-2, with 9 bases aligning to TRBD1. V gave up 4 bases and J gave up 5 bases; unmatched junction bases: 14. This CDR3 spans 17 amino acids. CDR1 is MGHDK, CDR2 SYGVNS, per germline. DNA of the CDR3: TGTGCCAGCAGTGCCCGACCGGGACAGGGTGGGGGATATGGCTACACCTTC. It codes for CASSARPGQGGGYGYTF.

DNA for the CDR3: TGTGCCAGCAGGATAGCTGGGGGTTCCTACGAGCAGTACTTC. Its protein product is CASRIAGGSYEQYF. The chain uses TRBV27 and TRBJ2-7; D is tentatively TRBD1 or TRBD2 (5 bases each). This CDR3 is 14 amino acids long. The V gene's germline CDR1 is MNHEY and CDR2 SMNVEV (reference sequence). V was trimmed by 6 bases and J by 1 base, leaving 13 bases between them.

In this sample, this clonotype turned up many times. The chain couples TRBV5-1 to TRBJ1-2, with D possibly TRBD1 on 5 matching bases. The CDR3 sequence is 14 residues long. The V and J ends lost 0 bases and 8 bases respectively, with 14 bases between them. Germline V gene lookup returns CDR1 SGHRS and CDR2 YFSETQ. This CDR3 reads CASSLEGDLGGYTF. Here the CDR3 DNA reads TGCGCCAGCAGCTTGGAAGGGGACTTGGGAGGCTACACCTTC.

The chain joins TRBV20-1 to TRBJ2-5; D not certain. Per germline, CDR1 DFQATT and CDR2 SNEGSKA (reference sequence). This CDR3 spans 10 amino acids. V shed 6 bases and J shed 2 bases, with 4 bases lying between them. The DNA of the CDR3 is TGCAGTGCCCAGCAAGAGACCCAGTACTTC. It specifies CSAQQETQYF.

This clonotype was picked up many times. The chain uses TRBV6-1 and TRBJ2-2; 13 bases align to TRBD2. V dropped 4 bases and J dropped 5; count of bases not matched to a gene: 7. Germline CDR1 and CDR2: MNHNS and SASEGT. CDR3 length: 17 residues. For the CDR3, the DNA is TGTGCCAGCAGTGGGACTAGCGGGGGTCAGTTGACCGGGGAGCTGTTTTTT. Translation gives CASSGTSGGQLTGELFF.

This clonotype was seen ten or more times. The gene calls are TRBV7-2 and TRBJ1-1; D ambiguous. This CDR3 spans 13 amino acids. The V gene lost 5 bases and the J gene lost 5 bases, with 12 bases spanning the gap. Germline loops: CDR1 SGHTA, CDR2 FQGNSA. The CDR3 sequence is CASSQGRGTEAFF. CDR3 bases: TGTGCCAGCAGCCAAGGGCGAGGGACTGAAGCTTTCTTT.

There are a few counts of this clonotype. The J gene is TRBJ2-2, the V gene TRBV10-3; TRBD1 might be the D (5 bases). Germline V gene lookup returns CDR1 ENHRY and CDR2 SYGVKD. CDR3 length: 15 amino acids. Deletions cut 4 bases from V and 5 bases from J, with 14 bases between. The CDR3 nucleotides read TGTGCCATCAGTGCCATCCAGGGTGGGACCGGGGAGCTGTTTTTT. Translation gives CAISAIQGGTGELFF.

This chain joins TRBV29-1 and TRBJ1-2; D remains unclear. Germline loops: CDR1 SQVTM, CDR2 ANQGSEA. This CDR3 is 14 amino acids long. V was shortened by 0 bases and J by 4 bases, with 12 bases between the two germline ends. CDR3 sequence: CSVEERETRYGYTF. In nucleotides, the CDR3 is TGCAGCGTTGAAGAGCGAGAGACCCGCTATGGCTACACCTTC.

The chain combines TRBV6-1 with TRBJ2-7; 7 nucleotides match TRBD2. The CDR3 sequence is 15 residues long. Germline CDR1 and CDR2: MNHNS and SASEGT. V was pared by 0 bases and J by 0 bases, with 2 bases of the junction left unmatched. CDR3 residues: CASSEAGEGSYEQYF. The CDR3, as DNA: TGTGCCAGCAGTGAAGCGGGGGAGGGCTCCTACGAGCAGTACTTC.

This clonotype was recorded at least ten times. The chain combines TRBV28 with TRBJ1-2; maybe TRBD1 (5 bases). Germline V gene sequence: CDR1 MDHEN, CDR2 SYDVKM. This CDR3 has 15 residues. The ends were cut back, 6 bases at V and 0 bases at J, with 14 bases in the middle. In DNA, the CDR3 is TGTGCCAGCAGCCATTATGGGGGGGCTAACTATGGCTACACCTTC. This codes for CASSHYGGANYGYTF.

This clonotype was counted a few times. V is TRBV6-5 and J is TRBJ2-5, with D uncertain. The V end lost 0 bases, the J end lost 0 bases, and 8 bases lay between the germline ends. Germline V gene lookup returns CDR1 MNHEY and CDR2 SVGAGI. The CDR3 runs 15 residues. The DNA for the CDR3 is TGTGCCAGCAGTTACTCGGTCTCAGACCAAGAGACCCAGTACTTC. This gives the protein CASSYSVSDQETQYF.

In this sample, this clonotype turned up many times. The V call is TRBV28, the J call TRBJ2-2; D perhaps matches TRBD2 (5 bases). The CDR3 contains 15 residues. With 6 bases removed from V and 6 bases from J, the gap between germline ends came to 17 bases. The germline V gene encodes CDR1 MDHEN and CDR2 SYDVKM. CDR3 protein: CASRPFGVVAGELFF. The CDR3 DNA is TGTGCCAGCAGGCCCTTCGGGGTAGTGGCCGGGGAGCTGTTTTTT.

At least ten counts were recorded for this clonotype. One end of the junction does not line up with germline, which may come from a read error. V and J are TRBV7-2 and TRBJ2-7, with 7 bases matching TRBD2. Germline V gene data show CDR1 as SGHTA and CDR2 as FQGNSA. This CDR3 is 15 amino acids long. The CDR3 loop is CASTTSVGGDYGQYF. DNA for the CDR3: TGTGCCAGCACCACCTCGGTGGGGGGGGACTACGGGCAGTACTTC.

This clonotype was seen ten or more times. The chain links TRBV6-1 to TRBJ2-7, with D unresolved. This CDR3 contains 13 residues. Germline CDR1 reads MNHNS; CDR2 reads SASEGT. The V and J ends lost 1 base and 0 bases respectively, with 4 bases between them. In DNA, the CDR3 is TGTGCCAGCAGTGAAGGGCCCTCCTACGAGCAGTACTTC. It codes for CASSEGPSYEQYF.

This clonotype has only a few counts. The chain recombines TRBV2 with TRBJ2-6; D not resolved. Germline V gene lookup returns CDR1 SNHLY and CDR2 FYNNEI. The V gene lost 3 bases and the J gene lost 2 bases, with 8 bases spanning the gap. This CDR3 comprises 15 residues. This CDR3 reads CASSEGPAGANVLTF. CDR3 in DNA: TGTGCCAGCAGTGAGGGCCCGGCTGGGGCCAACGTCCTGACTTTC.

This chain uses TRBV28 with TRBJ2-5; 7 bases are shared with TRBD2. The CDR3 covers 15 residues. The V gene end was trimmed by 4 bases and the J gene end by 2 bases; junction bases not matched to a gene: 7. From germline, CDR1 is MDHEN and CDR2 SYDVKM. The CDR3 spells CASSYKTSWQETQYF. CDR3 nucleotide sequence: TGTGCCAGCAGTTACAAGACTAGCTGGCAAGAGACCCAGTACTTC.

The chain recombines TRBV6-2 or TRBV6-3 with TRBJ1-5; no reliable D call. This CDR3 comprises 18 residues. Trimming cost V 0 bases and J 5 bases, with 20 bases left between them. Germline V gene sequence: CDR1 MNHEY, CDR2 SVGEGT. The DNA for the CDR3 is TGTGCCAGCAGTTACTCAACGAACGGCAGGTGGTACGATCAGCCCCAGCATTTT. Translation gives CASSYSTNGRWYDQPQHF.

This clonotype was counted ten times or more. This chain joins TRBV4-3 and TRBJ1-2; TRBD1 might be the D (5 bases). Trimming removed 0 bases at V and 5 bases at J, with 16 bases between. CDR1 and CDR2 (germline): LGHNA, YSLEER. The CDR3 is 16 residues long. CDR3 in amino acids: CASSQEAGHGLYGYTF. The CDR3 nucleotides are TGCGCCAGCAGCCAAGAAGCCGGACACGGCCTTTATGGCTACACCTTC.